This TCR beta chain was identified in a study of early T cells in non-severe SARS-CoV-2 infection. In the study overall: Unsorted whole blood bulk RNA was sequenced, with unpaired chains. Points from the study as a whole: The study's VDJdb matching favored anti-spike CD8 responses and missed private and CD4 specificities.

This clonotype was picked up many times. Its cognate antigen is unknown. Unique molecular identifiers were attached to individual cDNA molecules. TCRdb reprocessed the 5' RACE reads with MiXCR, giving one entry per CDR3 protein. Of fewer than 35,000 distinct CDR3 sequences in the sample, 4.4% were seen once. This CDR3 is built from 16 residues. Trimming removed 4 bases from V and 2 bases from J; junction bases left unmatched: 5. The germline V gene has CDR1 KGHDR and CDR2 SFDVKD. The clonotype comes from an adult who was a healthcare worker with PCR-confirmed SARS-CoV-2 infection or an uninfected control (not recorded which). Sequencing used whole blood. The chain has TRBV24-1 and TRBJ2-2; the match to TRBD1 covers 8 bases. The CDR3 sequence: CATSDPGTGNTGELFF. DNA for the CDR3: TGTGCCACCAGTGACCCCGGGACAGGTAACACCGGGGAGCTGTTTTTT.